One sample yielded the 25 T cell receptor beta chains listed below, sequenced in a study of CXCR3-negative and CXCR3-positive naive CD8 T cells (dated by TCRdb to about 2019). The reads were generated on a NextSeq 550. The Human TCR Profiling Kit (MiLaboratory) was used to prepare UMI-labeled 5' RACE TRB cDNA libraries. TCRdb reprocessed the raw reads; every CDR3 protein sequence is a single record, and DNA is not supplied. This sample's table has entries for tens of thousands of distinct CDR3 sequences. The top ten constitute roughly 1.5% of the sample. Material: naive CXCR3- CD8+ T cells from blood. Interpreted using the paper, the cell subset or site label stands for: CD45RO-CCR7+CD27+CD95- naive CD8+ T cells lacking CXCR3 (TNR3-). These receptors came from a human donor in good health. Some clones in this sample may be carry-over from other donors' samples.

The V and J genes are TRBV7-9 and TRBJ1-1; TCRdb reports TRBD1, a call that lacks DNA to check it against. Germline V CDR1 and CDR2: SEHNR, FQNEAQ (reference sequence). The CDR3 loop spans 14 amino acids. CDR3 residues: CASSPNRDPTEAFF.

The CDR3 protein is CASSLLPSGVTNTGELFF. The genes are TRBV5-1 and TRBJ2-2; TCRdb names TRBD2, which stays unverified in the absence of DNA. CDR1 SGHRS and CDR2 YFSETQ come from the germline V gene. CDR3 length: 18 amino acids.

The chain is built from TRBV29-1 and TRBJ2-3; TCRdb lists TRBD1, though no DNA is available to test this call. The CDR3 covers 15 residues. Germline CDR1 is SQVTM and CDR2 is ANQGSEA. The CDR3: CSVTGQGVLTDTQYF.

The chain has TRBV7-9 and TRBJ1-1; TCRdb reports TRBD1, a call that lacks DNA to check it against. CDR3 size: 13 residues. CDR1 and CDR2 (germline): SEHNR, FQNEAQ (reference sequence). CDR3 sequence: CASSLGQKTEAFF.

J is TRBJ2-7 and V is TRBV20-1; TCRdb designates TRBD2, a call that cannot be tested without DNA. CDR1 and CDR2 (germline): DFQATT, SNEGSKA (reference sequence). This CDR3 comprises 14 residues. The CDR3 loop reads CSASRLAGGYEQYF.

The rearrangement links TRBV5-5 to TRBJ2-1; TCRdb's D call, TRBD2, is unchecked because there is no DNA. CDR1 SGHKS and CDR2 YYEKEE come from the germline V gene (reference sequence). This CDR3 comprises 14 residues. The CDR3 here is CASSLGRTSNEQFF.

The rearrangement links TRBV4-1 to TRBJ1-5; without DNA, the TCRdb call of TRBD1 cannot be checked. The CDR3 is made up of 15 amino acids. The germline V gene has CDR1 MGHRA and CDR2 YSYEKL. The CDR3 protein is CASSRGQGGNRPQHF.

The chain is built from TRBV27 and TRBJ2-3; TCRdb lists TRBD2, though no DNA is available to test this call. The germline V gene has CDR1 MNHEY and CDR2 SMNVEV (reference sequence). This CDR3 has 18 amino acids. This CDR3 is CASGKYGLAGDLTDTQYF.

The chain is built from TRBV9 and TRBJ2-2; TCRdb picks TRBD2, but there is no DNA to check that call. The CDR3 sequence is 14 residues long. The germline gives CDR1 SGDLS, CDR2 YYNGEE. This CDR3 reads CASMGGRGTGELFF.

The rearrangement joins TRBV29-1 to TRBJ2-3; TCRdb's D gene call, TRBD1, goes unchecked for lack of DNA. CDR1 and CDR2 (germline): SQVTM, ANQGSEA. The CDR3 runs 13 residues. The CDR3 loop is CSARDRDLDTQYF.

The rearrangement links TRBV12-3 or TRBV12-4 to TRBJ1-5; TCRdb indicates TRBD1, and absent DNA this call remains unverified. The CDR3 runs 11 residues. CDR3 loop: CASSPGGPQHF.

J is TRBJ2-7 and V is TRBV29-1. The CDR3 consists of 11 residues. Germline assignment: CDR1 SQVTM and CDR2 ANQGSEA. The CDR3 sequence is CSVEDSYEQYF.

The chain combines TRBV7-2 with TRBJ1-2; TCRdb indicates TRBD1, and absent DNA this call remains unverified. The CDR3 contains 17 residues. Per the germline V gene, CDR1 is SGHTA and CDR2 is FQGNSA. The CDR3 loop reads CASSLEPTGFGNYGYTF. The full variable domain, rest sourced from reference TRBV7-2 and TRBJ1-2, is GAGVSQSPSNKVTEKGKDVELRCDPISGHTALYWYRQSLGQGLEFLIYFQGNSAPDKSGLPSDRFSAERTGGSVSTLTIQRTQQEDSAVYLCASSLEPTGFGNYGYTFGSGTRLTVV.

The chain joins TRBV29-1 to TRBJ2-1; lacking DNA, the TRBD2 call made by TCRdb goes unchecked. The CDR3 has 17 amino acids. Germline CDR1 SQVTM, CDR2 ANQGSEA. CDR3 amino acids: CSVKAPLGGTAIGGQFF.

The genes are TRBV3-1 and TRBJ2-2. CDR3 length equals 15 residues. Per the germline V gene, CDR1 is LGHDT and CDR2 is YNNKEL (reference sequence). The CDR3 here is CASSEEELSPGELFF.

V is TRBV20-1 and J is TRBJ2-7; the TCRdb call, TRBD2, lacks DNA for checking. The CDR3 runs to 13 residues. Germline CDR1 reads DFQATT; CDR2 reads SNEGSKA (reference sequence). The CDR3 here is CSARREFSYEQYF.

J is TRBJ2-1 and V is TRBV20-1; the D call from TCRdb, TRBD2, cannot be confirmed without DNA. This CDR3 has 15 residues. Germline CDR1 DFQATT, CDR2 SNEGSKA (reference sequence). CDR3 in amino acids: CSARDRREASDEQFF.

The V gene is TRBV29-1, the J gene TRBJ2-7; checking the TCRdb D call of TRBD1 is not possible without DNA. The CDR3 loop spans 12 amino acids. Germline V gene data show CDR1 as SQVTM and CDR2 as ANQGSEA. CDR3 sequence reads: CSALSYTYEQYF.

The rearrangement links TRBV12-5 to TRBJ2-3; the TCRdb call, TRBD1, lacks DNA for checking. CDR3 length equals 14 residues. Looked up from germline, CDR1 is LGHNT and CDR2 is FRNRAP. CDR3 sequence reads: CASGLEQGTDTQYF.

The rearrangement joins TRBV7-3 to TRBJ2-2. Germline CDR1 is SGHTA and CDR2 is FQGTGA. The length of the CDR3 is 13 residues. The CDR3 sequence is CATRWSGNGELFF.

The chain joins TRBV30 to TRBJ2-2. CDR1 GTSNPN and CDR2 SVGIG come from the germline V gene (reference sequence). The length of the CDR3 is 12 residues. The CDR3 loop is CAWSVNPGELFF.

This chain connects TRBV9 to TRBJ2-3; lacking DNA, the TRBD1 call made by TCRdb goes unchecked. There are 15 residues in the CDR3. CDR1 is SGDLS and CDR2 is YYNGEE in the germline V gene. The chain's CDR3 is CASSVAGVSADTQYF.

CDR3 in amino acids: CASSQLRHGPGELFF. This chain links TRBV3-1 with TRBJ2-2. This CDR3 region has 15 residues. In germline, CDR1 is LGHDT, CDR2 YNNKEL (reference sequence).

The chain joins TRBV4-3 to TRBJ1-6. Germline-derived CDR1 and CDR2 are LGHNA and YSLEER. There are 18 residues in the CDR3. The CDR3 here is CASSQDLDRSSYNSPLHF.

The chain links TRBV29-1 to TRBJ2-3; TCRdb reports TRBD1, a call that lacks DNA to check it against. Per the germline V gene, CDR1 is SQVTM and CDR2 is ANQGSEA. This CDR3 spans 14 amino acids. This CDR3 reads CSVAIRDRADTQYF.